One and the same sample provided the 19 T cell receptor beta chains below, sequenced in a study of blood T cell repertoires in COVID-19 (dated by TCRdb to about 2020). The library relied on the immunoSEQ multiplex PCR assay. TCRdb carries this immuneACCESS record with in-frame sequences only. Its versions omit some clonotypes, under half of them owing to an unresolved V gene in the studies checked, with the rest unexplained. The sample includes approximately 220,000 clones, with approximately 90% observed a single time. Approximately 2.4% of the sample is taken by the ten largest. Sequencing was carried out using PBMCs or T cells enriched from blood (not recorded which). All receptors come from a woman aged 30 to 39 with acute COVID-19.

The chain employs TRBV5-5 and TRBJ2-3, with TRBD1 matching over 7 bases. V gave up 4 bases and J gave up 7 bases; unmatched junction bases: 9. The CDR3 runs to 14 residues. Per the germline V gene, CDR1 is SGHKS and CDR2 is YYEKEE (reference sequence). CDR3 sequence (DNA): TGTGCCAGCAGCCAGGACAGGTCTCGCCATACGCAGTATTTT. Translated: CASSQDRSRHTQYF.

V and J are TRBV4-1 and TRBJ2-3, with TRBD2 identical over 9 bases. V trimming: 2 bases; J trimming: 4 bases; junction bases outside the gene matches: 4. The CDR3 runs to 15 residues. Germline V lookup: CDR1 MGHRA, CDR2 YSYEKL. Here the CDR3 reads CASSQRLAGADTQYF. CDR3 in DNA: TGCGCCAGCAGCCAACGGTTAGCGGGGGCAGATACGCAGTATTTT.

The CDR3 region has the DNA TGTGCCACCAGTGAGAATACAGGGGGCGTGGAGACCCAGTACTTC. This codes for CATSENTGGVETQYF. This chain joins TRBV24-1 and TRBJ2-5; 9 bases are shared with TRBD1. CDR1 is KGHDR, CDR2 SFDVKD, per germline. There are 15 residues in the CDR3. The ends lost 4 bases at V and 5 bases at J; junction bases unmatched: 7.

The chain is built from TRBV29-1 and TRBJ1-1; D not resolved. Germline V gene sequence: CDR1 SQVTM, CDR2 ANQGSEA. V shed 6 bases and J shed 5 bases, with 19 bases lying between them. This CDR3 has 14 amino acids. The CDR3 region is CSVRGLGGWTEAFF. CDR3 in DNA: TGCAGCGTCCGCGGTCTCGGTGGGTGGACTGAAGCTTTCTTT.

CDR3 region: CAWSDRPGQEREKLFF. DNA of the CDR3: TGTGCCTGGAGTGATCGGCCGGGACAGGAGAGGGAAAAACTGTTTTTT. The rearrangement joins TRBV30 to TRBJ1-4; 8 positions agree with TRBD1. Per the germline V gene, CDR1 is GTSNPN and CDR2 is SVGIG (reference sequence). The V gene end was trimmed by 1 base and the J gene end by 8 bases; junction bases not matched to a gene: 12. CDR3 length equals 16 residues.

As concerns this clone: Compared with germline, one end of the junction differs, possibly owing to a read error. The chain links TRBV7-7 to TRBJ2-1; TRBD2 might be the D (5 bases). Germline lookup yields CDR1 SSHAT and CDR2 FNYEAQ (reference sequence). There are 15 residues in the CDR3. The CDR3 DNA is TGTGCTAGCAGCTTAGACCGGAGGCCCTACAATGAGCAGTTCTTC. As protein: CASSLDRRPYNEQFF.

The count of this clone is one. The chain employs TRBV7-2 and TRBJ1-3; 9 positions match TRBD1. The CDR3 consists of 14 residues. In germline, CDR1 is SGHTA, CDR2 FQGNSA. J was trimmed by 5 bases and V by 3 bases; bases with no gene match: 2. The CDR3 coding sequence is TGTGCCAGCAGCTTGGGGACAGGGCGAAACACCATATATTTT. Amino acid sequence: CASSLGTGRNTIYF.

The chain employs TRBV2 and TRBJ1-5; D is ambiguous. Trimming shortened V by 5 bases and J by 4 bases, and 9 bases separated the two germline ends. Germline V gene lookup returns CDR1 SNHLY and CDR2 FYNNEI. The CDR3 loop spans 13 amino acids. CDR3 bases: TGTGCCAGCAGTTATGACACAAATCAGCCCCAGCATTTT. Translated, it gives CASSYDTNQPQHF.

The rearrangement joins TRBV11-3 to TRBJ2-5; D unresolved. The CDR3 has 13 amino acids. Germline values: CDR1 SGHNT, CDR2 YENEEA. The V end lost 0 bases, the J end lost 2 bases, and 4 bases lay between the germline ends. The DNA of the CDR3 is TGTGCCAGCAGCTTAGAGGAGCAAGAGACCCAGTACTTC. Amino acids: CASSLEEQETQYF.

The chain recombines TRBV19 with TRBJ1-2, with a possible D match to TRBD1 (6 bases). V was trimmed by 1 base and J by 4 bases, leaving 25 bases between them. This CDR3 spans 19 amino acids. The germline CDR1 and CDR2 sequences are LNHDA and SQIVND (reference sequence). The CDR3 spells CASSIGGTTGGILPYGYTF. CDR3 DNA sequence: TGTGCCAGTAGTATAGGAGGGACAACGGGGGGTATCTTACCCTATGGCTACACCTTC.

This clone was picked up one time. The CDR3 reads CASSYPRDRGLPLHF. The CDR3 DNA is TGTGCCAGCAGCTATCCCCGGGACAGGGGATTACCCCTCCACTTT. The rearrangement joins TRBV6-5 to TRBJ1-6, with TRBD1 matching 10 bases. The CDR3 spans 15 residues. Unmatched junction bases numbered 11, after V lost 6 bases and J lost 12 bases. Germline lookup yields CDR1 MNHEY and CDR2 SVGAGI.

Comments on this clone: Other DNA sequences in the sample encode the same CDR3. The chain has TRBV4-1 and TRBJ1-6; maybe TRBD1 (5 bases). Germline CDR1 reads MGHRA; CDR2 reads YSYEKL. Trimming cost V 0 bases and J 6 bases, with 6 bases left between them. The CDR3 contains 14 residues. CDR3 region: CASSQERGNSPLHF. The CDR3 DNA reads TGCGCCAGCAGCCAAGAAAGGGGTAATTCACCCCTCCACTTT.

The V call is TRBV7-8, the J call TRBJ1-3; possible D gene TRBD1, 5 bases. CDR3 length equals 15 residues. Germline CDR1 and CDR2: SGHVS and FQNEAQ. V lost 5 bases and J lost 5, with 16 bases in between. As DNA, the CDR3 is TGTGCCAGCAGCCGAGGGGAGGGAGTTCGAAACACCATATATTTT. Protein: CASSRGEGVRNTIYF.

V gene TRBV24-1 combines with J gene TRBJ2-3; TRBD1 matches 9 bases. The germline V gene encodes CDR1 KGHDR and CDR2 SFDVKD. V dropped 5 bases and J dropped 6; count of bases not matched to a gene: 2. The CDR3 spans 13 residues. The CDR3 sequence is CATSGGTGDTQYF. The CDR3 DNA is TGTGCCACCAGTGGGGGGACAGGGGATACGCAGTATTTT.

CDR3 coding DNA: TGCGCCAGCAGCTTGGCACAGGCAAGCTCCTACAATGAGCAGTTCTTC. Protein sequence: CASSLAQASSYNEQFF. This sequence joins TRBV5-1 and TRBJ2-1; a possible D gene is TRBD1 (5 bases). The CDR3 has 16 amino acids. Between the trimmed V and J ends, which lost 0 bases and 0 bases, there was a span of 10 bases. Germline V CDR1 and CDR2: SGHRS, YFSETQ.

The CDR3 sequence: CASKQQGSSTDTQYF. CDR3 DNA: TGCGCCAGCAAACAACAGGGGAGTTCGACAGATACGCAGTATTTT. V usage is TRBV5-1 and J usage is TRBJ2-3, with 7 bases fitting TRBD1. The CDR3 loop spans 15 amino acids. The germline CDR1 and CDR2 sequences are SGHRS and YFSETQ. V was clipped by 6 bases and J by 3 bases; unmatched bases: 10.

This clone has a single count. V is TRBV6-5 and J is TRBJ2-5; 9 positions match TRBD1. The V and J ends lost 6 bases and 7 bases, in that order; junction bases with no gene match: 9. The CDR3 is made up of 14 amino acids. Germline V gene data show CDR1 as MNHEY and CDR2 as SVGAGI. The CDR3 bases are TGTGCCAGCAGGCCCGGGACAGGGTTGGCGACCCAGTACTTC. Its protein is CASRPGTGLATQYF.

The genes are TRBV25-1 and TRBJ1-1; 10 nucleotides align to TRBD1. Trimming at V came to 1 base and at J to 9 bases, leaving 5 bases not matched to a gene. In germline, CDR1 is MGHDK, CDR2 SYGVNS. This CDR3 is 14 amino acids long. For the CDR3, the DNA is TGTGCCAGCAGTGAATCCCCGACAGGGGGCAAAGCTTTCTTT. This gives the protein CASSESPTGGKAFF.

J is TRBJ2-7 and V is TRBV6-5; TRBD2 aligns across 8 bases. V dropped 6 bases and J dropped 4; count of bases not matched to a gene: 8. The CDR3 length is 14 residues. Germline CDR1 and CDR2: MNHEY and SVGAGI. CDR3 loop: CASRITSGLYEQYF. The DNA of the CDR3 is TGTGCCAGCAGGATCACTAGCGGTTTGTACGAGCAGTACTTC.